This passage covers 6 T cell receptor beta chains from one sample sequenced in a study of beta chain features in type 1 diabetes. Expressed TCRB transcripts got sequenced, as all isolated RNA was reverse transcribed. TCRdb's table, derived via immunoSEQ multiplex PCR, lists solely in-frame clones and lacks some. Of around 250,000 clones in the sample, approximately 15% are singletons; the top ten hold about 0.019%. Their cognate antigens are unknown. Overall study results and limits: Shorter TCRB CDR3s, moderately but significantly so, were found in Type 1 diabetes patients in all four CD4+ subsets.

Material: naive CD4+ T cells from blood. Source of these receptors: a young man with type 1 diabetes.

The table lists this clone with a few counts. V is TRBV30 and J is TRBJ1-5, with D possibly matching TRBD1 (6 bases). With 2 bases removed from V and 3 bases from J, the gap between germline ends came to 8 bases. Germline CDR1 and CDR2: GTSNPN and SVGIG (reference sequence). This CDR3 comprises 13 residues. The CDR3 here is CAWSQGSNQPQHF. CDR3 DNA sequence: TGTGCCTGGAGTCAGGGGTCCAATCAGCCCCAGCATTTT.

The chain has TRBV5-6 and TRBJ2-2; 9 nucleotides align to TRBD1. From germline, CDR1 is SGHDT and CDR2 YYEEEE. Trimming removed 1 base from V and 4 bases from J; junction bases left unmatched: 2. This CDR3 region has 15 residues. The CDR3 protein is CASSLRTGATGELFF. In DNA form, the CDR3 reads TGTGCCAGCAGCTTGCGGACAGGGGCCACCGGGGAGCTGTTTTTT.

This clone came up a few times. This CDR3 is CASSLGHAGGRGTDTQYF. The CDR3 nucleotides read TGTGCCAGCAGCTTAGGCCACGCGGGGGGGCGGGGCACAGATACGCAGTATTTT. The rearrangement links TRBV13 to TRBJ2-3, with 9 nucleotides matching TRBD2. The CDR3 is 18 amino acids. V was clipped by 0 bases and J by 1 base; unmatched bases: 8. CDR1 is PRHDT and CDR2 is FYEKMQ in the germline V gene (reference sequence).

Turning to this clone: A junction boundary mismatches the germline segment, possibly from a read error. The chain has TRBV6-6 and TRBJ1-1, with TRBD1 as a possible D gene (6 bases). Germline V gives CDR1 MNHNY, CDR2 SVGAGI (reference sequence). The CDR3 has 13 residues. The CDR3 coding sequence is TGTGCCAGCAGTTACCGCCGGGACACTGGAGCTTTCTTT. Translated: CASSYRRDTGAFF.

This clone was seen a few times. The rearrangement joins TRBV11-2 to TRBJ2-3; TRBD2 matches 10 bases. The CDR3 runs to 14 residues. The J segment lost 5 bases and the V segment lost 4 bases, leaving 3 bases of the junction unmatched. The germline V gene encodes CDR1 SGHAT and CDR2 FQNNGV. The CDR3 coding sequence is TGTGCCAGCAGCTCTAGCGGGGGAGGAGATACGCAGTATTTT. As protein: CASSSSGGGDTQYF.

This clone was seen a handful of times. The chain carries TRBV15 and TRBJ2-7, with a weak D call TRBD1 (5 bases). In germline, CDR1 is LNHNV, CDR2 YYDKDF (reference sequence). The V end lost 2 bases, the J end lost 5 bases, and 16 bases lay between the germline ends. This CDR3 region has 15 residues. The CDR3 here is CATSRNTLTTDEQYF. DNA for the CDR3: TGTGCCACCAGCAGAAATACGTTAACGACAGACGAGCAGTACTTC.